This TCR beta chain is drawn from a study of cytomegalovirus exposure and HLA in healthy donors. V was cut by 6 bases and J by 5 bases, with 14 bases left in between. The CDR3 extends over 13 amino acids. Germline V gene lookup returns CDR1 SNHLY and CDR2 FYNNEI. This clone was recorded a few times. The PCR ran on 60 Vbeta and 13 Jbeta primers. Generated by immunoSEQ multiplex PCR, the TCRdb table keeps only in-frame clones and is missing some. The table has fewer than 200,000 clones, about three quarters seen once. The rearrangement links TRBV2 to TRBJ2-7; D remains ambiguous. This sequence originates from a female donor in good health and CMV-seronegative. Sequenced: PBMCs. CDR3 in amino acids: CASSPPSIHEQYF. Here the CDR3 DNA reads TGTGCCAGCAGCCCCCCTAGTATACACGAGCAGTACTTC. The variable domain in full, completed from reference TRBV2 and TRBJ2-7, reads EPEVTQTPSHQVTQMGQEVILRCVPISNHLYFYWYRQILGQKVEFLVSFYNNEISEKSEIFDDQFSVERPDGSNFTLKIRSTKLEDSAMYFCASSPPSIHEQYFGPGTRLTVT.